This entry lists 9 T cell receptor beta chains sequenced from one sample in a study of blood T cells in healthy people across ages. The use of a sample-barcoded 5' primer and a J-beta primer mix characterized a second PCR of roughly 6 to 12 cycles. TCRdb redid the calling of the 5' RACE reads with MiXCR, one entry per CDR3 protein. Of around 870,000 distinct CDR3 sequences detected, more than 25% appear once; the ten largest clones hold around a sixth. Sequencing was performed on blood. The receptors come from an elderly woman in good health.

There are many counts of this clonotype. This chain uses TRBV20-1 with TRBJ1-4, with a possible D match to TRBD1 (6 bases). The CDR3 length is 15 residues. CDR1 DFQATT and CDR2 SNEGSKA come from the germline V gene (reference sequence). The V gene lost 0 bases and the J gene lost 6 bases, with 14 bases spanning the gap. The CDR3 loop reads CSARDSAGVDEKLFF. DNA of the CDR3: TGCAGTGCTAGAGATTCGGCAGGGGTGGATGAAAAACTGTTTTTT.

This chain connects TRBV7-9 to TRBJ1-1, with a weak D call TRBD1 (5 bases). Germline CDR1 and CDR2: SEHNR and FQNEAQ (reference sequence). Trimming left V 8 bases short and J 3 bases short, with 22 bases between. The CDR3 totals 16 residues. Here the CDR3 reads CASRQLGLGQDTEAFF. The CDR3 nucleotides are TGTGCCAGCCGCCAATTAGGGTTGGGGCAGGACACTGAAGCTTTCTTT.

The chain employs TRBV12-3 or TRBV12-4 and TRBJ1-4; no clear D gene. This CDR3 has 14 amino acids. V lost 4 bases, J lost 3 bases, and 9 bases lay in between. DNA of the CDR3: TGTGCCAGCAGTTCAATTGGCTCTAATGAAAAACTGTTTTTT. Protein: CASSSIGSNEKLFF.

This clonotype was seen repeatedly, ten times or more. The rearrangement links TRBV20-1 to TRBJ1-2, with D maybe TRBD1 (6 bases). Trimming took off 0 bases at V and 2 bases at J, with 10 bases between the two ends. CDR3 length equals 14 residues. CDR1 and CDR2 (germline): DFQATT, SNEGSKA (reference sequence). The CDR3 bases are TGCAGTGCTAGAGAGGGGGCGCAGAACTATGGCTACACCTTC. Translation gives CSAREGAQNYGYTF.

V gene TRBV6-2 or TRBV6-3 combines with J gene TRBJ1-1, with D perhaps TRBD1 (5 bases). V was trimmed by 0 bases and J by 11 bases, leaving 10 bases between them. The length of the CDR3 is 12 residues. Germline CDR1 and CDR2: MNHEY and SVGEGT. As DNA, the CDR3 is TGTGCCAGCAGTTACTCGCAGGGCAGGGCTTTCTTT. Protein sequence: CASSYSQGRAFF.

This clonotype was recorded many times. The chain is built from TRBV3-1 and TRBJ2-5; 9 nucleotides match TRBD2. After removal of 0 bases from V and 1 base from J, the junction contained 6 bases not matched to a gene. The CDR3 spans 17 residues. Germline-derived CDR1 and CDR2 are LGHDT and YNNKEL (reference sequence). DNA of the CDR3: TGTGCCAGCAGCCAAGAGGAGCGGGGGGCCTTCCAAGAGACCCAGTACTTC. Encoded protein: CASSQEERGAFQETQYF.

The J gene is TRBJ2-3, the V gene TRBV2; possibly TRBD2 for D (5 bases). Germline assignment: CDR1 SNHLY and CDR2 FYNNEI. This CDR3 has 18 residues. Trimming cost V 1 base and J 0 bases, with 17 bases left between them. DNA of the CDR3: TGTGCCAGCAGTGAAGTGGAATACGCGCGGACTAGCACAGATACGCAGTATTTT. Translated, it gives CASSEVEYARTSTDTQYF. Full variable domain (missing parts from reference TRBV2 and TRBJ2-3): EPEVTQTPSHQVTQMGQEVILRCVPISNHLYFYWYRQILGQKVEFLVSFYNNEISEKSEIFDDQFSVERPDGSNFTLKIRSTKLEDSAMYFCASSEVEYARTSTDTQYFGPGTRLTVL.

Of note for this clonotype: A much larger clonotype is one base distant, so this may be a read error. This rearrangement joins TRBV7-2 to TRBJ2-1, with 8 positions matching TRBD2. CDR3 length: 16 residues. The germline CDR1 and CDR2 sequences are SGHTA and FQGNSA. V lost 2 bases, J lost 4 bases, and 7 bases stayed unmatched. This chain's CDR3 is CASSLSGGGPYNEQFF. In nucleotides, the CDR3 is TGTGCCAGCAGCTTATCCGGGGGGGGCCCTTACAATGAGCAGTTCTTC.

The table lists this clonotype with many counts. This chain links TRBV25-1 with TRBJ2-2; no reliable D call. Germline V gives CDR1 MGHDK, CDR2 SYGVNS. V lost 3 bases and J lost 6, with 14 bases in between. The length of the CDR3 is 15 residues. In DNA form, the CDR3 reads TGTGCCAGCAGTGATTCAAGGTCCCTATCCGGGGAGCTGTTTTTT. It yields the protein CASSDSRSLSGELFF.